This TCR beta chain emerged from a study of chemoradiotherapy in HPV16-positive cancers. Sequencing used immunoSEQ multiplex PCR; TCRdb keeps in-frame clones, though not all of them. The table shows a few thousand clones, with roughly 73% occurring only once. Samples were taken several times over chemoradiotherapy. The CDR3 contains 12 residues. Germline assignment: CDR1 MNHNS and CDR2 SASEGT. Trimming took off 7 bases at V and 0 bases at J, with 5 bases between the two ends. The sample consisted of tumor tissue, taken from a patient who underwent chemoradiotherapy. The V and J genes are TRBV6-1 and TRBJ2-3; D not certain. This receptor was obtained from a human donor with HPV-associated anogenital cancer. Here the CDR3 DNA reads TGTGCCAGCATCGGCAGCACAGATACGCAGTATTTT. This gives the protein CASIGSTDTQYF.